The 7 T cell receptor beta chains below all came from one sample that was sequenced in a study of shared clonotypes between healthy human individuals. Assay: immunoSEQ multiplex PCR; the TCRdb copy retains only in-frame clones and omits some. Of more than 600,000 clones listed, about 91% were seen once; the top ten hold more than 20%. CD8 cells regarded as naive lacked CD45RO, were positively chosen for CCR7, and omitted terminally differentiated effector memory CD45RA+ cells. The specimen was naive CD8+ T cells sorted from blood. The receptor source for this set is a man aged 25 to 45 in good health.

The rearrangement joins TRBV7-8 to TRBJ2-3; weak D call: TRBD2 (6 bases). Germline CDR1 reads SGHVS; CDR2 reads FQNEAQ. The V end was cut by 2 bases, the J end by 4 bases, with 25 bases between. This CDR3 comprises 19 residues. Here the CDR3 reads CASSLPARVEGGRADTQYF. In DNA, the CDR3 is TGTGCCAGCAGCTTACCCGCGCGGGTAGAGGGAGGTCGGGCAGATACGCAGTATTTT. Combining the CDR3 with reference TRBV7-8 and TRBJ2-3 gives the whole variable domain GAGVSQSPRYKVAKRGQDVALRCDPISGHVSLFWYQQALGQGPEFLTYFQNEAQLDKSGLPSDRFFAERPEGSVSTLKIQRTQQEDSAVYLCASSLPARVEGGRADTQYFGPGTRLTVL.

This sequence joins TRBV7-9 and TRBJ2-7; TRBD2 might be the D (6 bases). The CDR3 spans 15 residues. Germline CDR1 and CDR2: SEHNR and FQNEAQ (reference sequence). V was shortened by 4 bases and J by 4 bases, with 17 bases between the two germline ends. CDR3 region: CASSSGPGLLYEQYF. The DNA of the CDR3 is TGTGCCAGCAGCTCGGGACCGGGACTCTTATACGAGCAGTACTTC.

The CDR3 coding sequence is TGTGCCAGCAGCCCATCTGCCCAGGGAGAGCAGTTCTTC. This codes for CASSPSAQGEQFF. This chain links TRBV5-6 with TRBJ2-1; tentative D call: TRBD1 (5 bases). Trimming stripped 4 bases from V and 10 bases from J, with 15 bases between. This CDR3 is 13 amino acids long. Germline V gene data show CDR1 as SGHDT and CDR2 as YYEEEE.

The chain uses TRBV7-8 and TRBJ2-7; 8 nucleotides align to TRBD2. V was clipped by 2 bases and J by 2 bases; unmatched bases: 5. CDR3 size: 15 residues. Germline V gene sequence: CDR1 SGHVS, CDR2 FQNEAQ. The CDR3 region is CASSLMGRGAYEQYF. Here the CDR3 DNA reads TGTGCCAGCAGCTTAATGGGGCGGGGGGCCTACGAGCAGTACTTC.

This rearrangement joins TRBV27 to TRBJ2-2; 7 positions match TRBD1. V gave up 6 bases and J gave up 0 bases; unmatched junction bases: 4. The CDR3 runs 15 residues. Germline assignment: CDR1 MNHEY and CDR2 SMNVEV (reference sequence). The CDR3 loop is CASRLGQTNTGELFF. Here the CDR3 DNA reads TGTGCCAGCAGATTGGGACAGACGAACACCGGGGAGCTGTTTTTT.

This clone was seen at least ten times. This sample includes further DNA sequences coding for the same CDR3. J is TRBJ2-7 and V is TRBV7-9; perhaps TRBD1 as D (6 bases). Trimming left V 6 bases short and J 5 bases short, with 17 bases between. The CDR3 is made up of 14 amino acids. Per the germline V gene, CDR1 is SEHNR and CDR2 is FQNEAQ (reference sequence). The DNA of the CDR3 is TGTGCCAGCAGTAGCTTCCAGGGGAGCAACGAGCAGTACTTC. Amino acids: CASSSFQGSNEQYF.

The chain is built from TRBV6-1 and TRBJ2-7, with 10 bases that match TRBD1. The ends lost 5 bases at V and 0 bases at J; junction bases unmatched: 4. Germline loops: CDR1 MNHNS, CDR2 SASEGT. This CDR3 is 15 amino acids long. The CDR3 bases are TGTGCCAGCAGTCAACGACAGGGGGCCTCCTACGAGCAGTACTTC. Amino acid sequence: CASSQRQGASYEQYF.